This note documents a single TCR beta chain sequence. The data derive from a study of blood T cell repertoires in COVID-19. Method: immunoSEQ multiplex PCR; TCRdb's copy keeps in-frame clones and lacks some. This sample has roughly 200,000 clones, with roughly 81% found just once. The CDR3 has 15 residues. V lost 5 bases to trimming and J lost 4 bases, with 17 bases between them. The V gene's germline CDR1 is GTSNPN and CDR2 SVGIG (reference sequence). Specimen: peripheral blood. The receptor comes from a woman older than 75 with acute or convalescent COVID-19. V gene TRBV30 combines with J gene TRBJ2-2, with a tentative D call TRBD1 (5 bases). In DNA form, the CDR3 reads TGTGCCTGGGAAAATTGGGGCGGCCGCACCGGGGAGCTGTTTTTT. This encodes CAWENWGGRTGELFF.